This TCR beta chain was recorded in a study of cytomegalovirus exposure and HLA in healthy donors. Study-wide context: Across almost 400 genotyped donors, about 86% landed in the Caucasian-associated ancestry cluster.

The PCR used 60 Vbeta and 13 Jbeta primers. Measured with immunoSEQ multiplex PCR; TCRdb has only the in-frame clones, and not every one. In the table there are roughly 90,000 clones, around four fifths of which are singletons. Germline values: CDR1 MNHEY, CDR2 SMNVEV (reference sequence). The CDR3 runs to 16 residues. Trimming removed 3 bases from V and 4 bases from J; junction bases left unmatched: 12. Whole-study results and caveats: TCR beta chain V- and J-gene trimming was linked, in a later analysis, to a missense variant in DCLRE1C.

Concerning this clone: What it binds is not known.

The receptor's source is a man aged 25-45 years in good health and CMV-seronegative. J is TRBJ2-7 and V is TRBV27, with 7 positions matching TRBD1. The source material was PBMCs. The CDR3 bases are TGTGCCAGCAGTTTTCAACCAGGACAGGTAATTTACGAGCAGTACTTC. Its protein product is CASSFQPGQVIYEQYF.